This is a list of T cell receptor beta chains from one sample in a study of T cell repertoires in cytomegalovirus infection. TCRdb re-analysed the reads in MiXCR, keeping a single row per CDR3 protein. The table includes around 530,000 distinct CDR3 sequences, approximately 15% detected once. The specimen sequenced was CD8+ T cells from PBMCs. Every receptor here comes from a human donor in good health (CMV status not recorded). Some clones in this sample may be carry-over from other donors' samples. Each CDR3 is given with its conserved first and last residue. D genes are given only for firm matches. A row's size may be missing; if present it is once, few, many or a size class.

abundance: many
j_gene: TRBJ1-6
d_gene: TRBD1
v_gene: TRBV7-8
CDR3nt: TGTGCCATACGATTGGGGACAGGGAGAAATTCACCCCTCCACTTT
CDR3aa: CAIRLGTGRNSPLHF

abundance: few
j_gene: TRBJ1-4
d_gene: NA
v_gene: TRBV3-1
CDR3nt: TGTGCCAGCAGCCAAGATCCTTCCGGACGGCCTAATGAAAAACTGTTTTTT
CDR3aa: CASSQDPSGRPNEKLFF

abundance: NA
j_gene: TRBJ2-6
d_gene: TRBD1
v_gene: TRBV2
CDR3nt: TGTGCCAGCAGTGAAAGACAGGGGCTCCTCTCTGGGGCCAACGTCCTGACTTTC
CDR3aa: CASSERQGLLSGANVLTF

abundance: many
j_gene: TRBJ1-2
d_gene: NA
v_gene: TRBV7-8
CDR3nt: TGTGCCAGCAGCTTAGATCGCAGGAACTATGGCTACACCTTC
CDR3aa: CASSLDRRNYGYTF

abundance: NA
j_gene: TRBJ2-1
d_gene: NA
v_gene: TRBV29-1
CDR3nt: TGCAGCGTTGAATGGCAGAATGAGCAGTTCTTC
CDR3aa: CSVEWQNEQFF

abundance: NA
j_gene: TRBJ2-7
d_gene: NA
v_gene: TRBV20-1
CDR3nt: TGCAGTGCCAAGAGGTCGGCGGAGCAGTACTTC
CDR3aa: CSAKRSAEQYF

abundance: once
j_gene: TRBJ1-1
d_gene: NA
v_gene: TRBV30
CDR3nt: TGTGCCTGGAGTGTACGCTTGAGGACTTCAGCCCTAGGAGCTTTCTTT
CDR3aa: CAWSVRLRTSALGAFF

abundance: NA
j_gene: TRBJ2-1
d_gene: NA
v_gene: TRBV9
CDR3nt: TGTGCCAGCAGCGTAGATGTGGGAAAGGGGAATGAGCAGTTCTTC
CDR3aa: CASSVDVGKGNEQFF

abundance: few
j_gene: TRBJ1-2
d_gene: NA
v_gene: TRBV4-3
CDR3nt: TGCGCCAGCAGCCAAGATCCCCGGCCAGGGTACTACTATGGCTACACCTTC
CDR3aa: CASSQDPRPGYYYGYTF

abundance: few
j_gene: TRBJ2-1
d_gene: NA
v_gene: TRBV28
CDR3nt: TGTGCCAGCAGTTTAGGAGGACCGGTCGATGAGCAGTTCTTC
CDR3aa: CASSLGGPVDEQFF

abundance: NA
j_gene: TRBJ2-7
d_gene: TRBD1
v_gene: TRBV28
CDR3nt: TGTGCCAGCAGTTTTTCTTGGGACAGTTACGAGCAGTACTTC
CDR3aa: CASSFSWDSYEQYF

abundance: few
j_gene: TRBJ2-1
d_gene: NA
v_gene: TRBV6-4
CDR3nt: TGTGCCAGCAGTGAGCCGGGGCCCGTTAACGAGCAGTTCTTC
CDR3aa: CASSEPGPVNEQFF

abundance: few
j_gene: TRBJ1-1
d_gene: NA
v_gene: TRBV19
CDR3nt: TGTGCCGTAAGCCGTTTCATGAACACTGAAGCTTTCTTT
CDR3aa: CAVSRFMNTEAFF

abundance: many
j_gene: TRBJ2-1
d_gene: TRBD2
v_gene: TRBV7-2
CDR3nt: TGTGCCAGCAGCTTAGAAAGGCCCGAGGGGGCTAGCGGGGTCTACAATGAGCAGTTCTTC
CDR3aa: CASSLERPEGASGVYNEQFF

abundance: many
j_gene: TRBJ1-2
d_gene: NA
v_gene: TRBV20-1
CDR3nt: TGCAGTGCTAACGGGCAGGGTGCCTATGGCTACACCTTC
CDR3aa: CSANGQGAYGYTF

abundance: many
j_gene: TRBJ2-2
d_gene: NA
v_gene: TRBV10-3
CDR3nt: TGTGCCATCAGTGAGTCGGGCACCCACACCGGGGAGCTGTTTTTT
CDR3aa: CAISESGTHTGELFF

abundance: many
j_gene: TRBJ2-2
d_gene: NA
v_gene: TRBV7-9
CDR3nt: TGTGCCAGTCGGCGGACCGGGGAGCTGTTTTTT
CDR3aa: CASRRTGELFF

abundance: few
j_gene: TRBJ1-2
d_gene: NA
v_gene: TRBV20-1
CDR3nt: TGCAGTGCTAACCCAGGCCGAGAAGGCTATGGCTACACCTTC
CDR3aa: CSANPGREGYGYTF

abundance: many
j_gene: TRBJ2-2
d_gene: TRBD1
v_gene: TRBV11-2
CDR3nt: TGTGCCAGCAGCTCGAACAGGGGGCTCACCGGGGAGCTGTTTTTT
CDR3aa: CASSSNRGLTGELFF

abundance: many
j_gene: TRBJ2-7
d_gene: NA
v_gene: TRBV7-9
CDR3nt: TGTGCCAGCAGCTCATTACCGGGACGATCCTACGAGCAGTACTTC
CDR3aa: CASSSLPGRSYEQYF

abundance: few
j_gene: TRBJ2-1
d_gene: TRBD2
v_gene: TRBV4-2
CDR3nt: TGTGCCAGCAGCCAAGCCCCTAGCGGGTACCTTTCCTACAATGAGCAGTTCTTC
CDR3aa: CASSQAPSGYLSYNEQFF

abundance: few
j_gene: TRBJ2-7
d_gene: NA
v_gene: TRBV3-1
CDR3nt: TGTGCCAGCAGCCGGGTAGACACCTACGAGCAGTACTTC
CDR3aa: CASSRVDTYEQYF

abundance: few
j_gene: TRBJ2-1
d_gene: NA
v_gene: TRBV2
CDR3nt: TGTGCCAGCAGTGAAAGGGACTTTATCGGCTACAATGAGCAGTTCTTC
CDR3aa: CASSERDFIGYNEQFF

abundance: NA
j_gene: TRBJ1-1
d_gene: TRBD1
v_gene: TRBV6-4
CDR3nt: TGTGCCAGCAGGGCGGGACAGGCTAACACTGAAGCTTTCTTT
CDR3aa: CASRAGQANTEAFF

abundance: few
j_gene: TRBJ1-4
d_gene: NA
v_gene: TRBV6-6
CDR3nt: TGTGCCAGCAGGTACAGGGAGAGGGATGAAAAACTGTTTTTT
CDR3aa: CASRYRERDEKLFF

abundance: many
j_gene: TRBJ2-7
d_gene: NA
v_gene: TRBV4-1
CDR3nt: TGCGCCAGCAGCCAGGCTCCGGGGGCGCACTCCTACGAGCAGTACTTC
CDR3aa: CASSQAPGAHSYEQYF

abundance: NA
j_gene: TRBJ2-7
d_gene: NA
v_gene: TRBV27
CDR3nt: TGTGCCAGCGCCGCCAGCGACTACGAGCAGTACTTC
CDR3aa: CASAASDYEQYF

abundance: many
j_gene: TRBJ1-1
d_gene: NA
v_gene: TRBV11-2
CDR3nt: TGTGCCAGCAGCCTGGACGAAGCTTTCTTT
CDR3aa: CASSLDEAFF

abundance: NA
j_gene: TRBJ1-1
d_gene: NA
v_gene: TRBV6-6
CDR3nt: TGTGCCAGCATTCTGAAGTGGCAATCAACTGAAGCTTTCTTT
CDR3aa: CASILKWQSTEAFF